This record covers a single T cell receptor (beta chain). Its antigen is undetermined. Germline is not matched at one junction end, which may reflect a read error. The sample is drawn from a study of T cells in narcolepsy. Study information: Healthy controls were enrolled alongside patients with narcolepsy type 1 or type 2. Study-wide results and limits: Comparing one patient's CSF and blood CD4+ clonotypes highlighted HCRT- and TRIB2-specific autoreactive clonotypes. Blood of same and different patients, but not healthy controls, reportedly held recurring autoreactive clonotypes.

Some clones are missing from TCRdb's copy, which holds only in-frame ones; the method was immunoSEQ multiplex PCR. In the table there are 20,000 to 25,000 clones, about 82% of which are singletons. Germline V CDR1 and CDR2: SSHAT, FNYEAQ (reference sequence). This CDR3 comprises 13 residues. This receptor was identified in a human donor in good health. V usage is TRBV7-7 and J usage is TRBJ2-1; 7 nucleotides agree with TRBD2. The sample was memory (CD45RA-) CD4+ T cells from blood. CDR3 coding DNA: TGTGCTAGCAGCTTCTCGCGGGAGACTGAGCAGTTCTTC. Amino acids: CASSFSRETEQFF.